This T cell receptor beta chain was identified during a study of cytomegalovirus exposure and HLA in healthy donors. Notes on the study in general: Researchers catalogued roughly 170 TCR beta chains as cytomegalovirus-associated.

In the case of this clone: Its antigen is undetermined.

Some clones are missing from TCRdb's copy, which holds only in-frame ones; the method was immunoSEQ multiplex PCR. The table includes 250,000 to 400,000 clones, around 90% detected once. The CDR3 contains 17 residues. In germline, CDR1 is SEHNR, CDR2 FQNEAQ (reference sequence). V lost 11 bases, J lost 4 bases, and 13 bases stayed unmatched. The sample comprised PBMCs. The V call is TRBV7-9, the J call TRBJ2-1; 14 bases agree with TRBD2. The TCR sequence derives from a man younger than 45 in good health and CMV-seronegative. CDR3 loop: CASTGTSGGQGYNEQFF. CDR3 nucleotides: TGTGCCTCTACCGGGACTAGCGGGGGCCAGGGGTACAATGAGCAGTTCTTC.